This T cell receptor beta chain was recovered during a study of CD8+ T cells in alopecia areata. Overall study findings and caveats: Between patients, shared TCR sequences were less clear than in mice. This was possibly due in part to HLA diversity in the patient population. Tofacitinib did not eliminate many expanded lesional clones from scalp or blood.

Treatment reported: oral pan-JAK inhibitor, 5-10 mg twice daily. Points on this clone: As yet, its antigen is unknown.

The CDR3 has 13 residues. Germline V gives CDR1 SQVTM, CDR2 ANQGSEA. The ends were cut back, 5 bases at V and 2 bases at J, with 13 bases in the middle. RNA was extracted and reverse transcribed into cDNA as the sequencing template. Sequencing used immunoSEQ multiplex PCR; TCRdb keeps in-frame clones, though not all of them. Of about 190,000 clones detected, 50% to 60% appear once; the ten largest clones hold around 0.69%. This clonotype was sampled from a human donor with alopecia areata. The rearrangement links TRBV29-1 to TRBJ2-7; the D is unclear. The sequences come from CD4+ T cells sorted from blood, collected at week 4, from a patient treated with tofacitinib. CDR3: CSVMGRNPYEQYF. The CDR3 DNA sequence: TGCAGCGTTATGGGCAGGAACCCCTACGAGCAGTACTTC.